This T cell receptor (beta chain) was recovered during a study of T-cell reconstitution after alpha-beta-depleted transplantation in children. General observations from the study: Surviving recipient T cells and thymic progenitors accounted for the high day-60 TCRbeta diversity observed in some patients. Newly produced T cells mostly accounted for T-cell counts and diversity one year post-transplant. Expanded graft clones, several hundred of them, were reportedly the source of alpha-beta T cells about two months after transplant.

Unique molecular identifiers were incorporated when the TCRbeta library was constructed. Using its own MiXCR run on the PCR reads, TCRdb lists one record per CDR3 protein. The data contain about 98,000 distinct CDR3 sequences, 5% to 6% of them singletons. This clonotype appeared many times. Its antigen is unidentified. Sequenced material: PBMCs, mostly from graft donor cells, taken 60 days after TCRalphabeta/CD19-depleted stem cell transplant. The sequence derives from a female patient aged 2-15 years who had a stem cell transplant for Fanconi anemia, so the T cells may come from the graft donor.

DNA for the CDR3: TGTGCCAGCAGTTATCAGGGTTCTGGCTACGAGCAGTACTTC. The encoded protein is CASSYQGSGYEQYF. V usage is TRBV28 and J usage is TRBJ2-7; tentatively, D is TRBD1 (5 bases). Germline loops: CDR1 MDHEN, CDR2 SYDVKM. The ends were cut back, 4 bases at V and 3 bases at J, with 13 bases in the middle. The CDR3 has 14 residues.